A single sample gave rise to the 25 T cell receptor beta chains below, sequenced in a study of response to subunit inactivated influenza vaccine. TCRdb re-analysed the RT-PCR reads in MiXCR, keeping a single row per CDR3 protein. The sample holds 800,000 or so distinct CDR3 sequences, about 20% seen once. The specimen was PBMCs from blood, collected roughly 5 days after vaccination. These receptor sequences come from a man aged 45-60 years who received an inactivated influenza vaccine.

This clonotype was observed at least ten times. The chain is built from TRBV7-2 and TRBJ2-5, with a weak D call TRBD1 (5 bases). The germline V and J ends were trimmed by 2 bases and 4 bases, with 11 bases remaining between them. The CDR3 contains 14 residues. Per the germline V gene, CDR1 is SGHTA and CDR2 is FQGNSA. In DNA, the CDR3 is TGTGCCAGCAGCTTAAGTGGGCAGGGAGAGACCCAGTACTTC. Protein product: CASSLSGQGETQYF.

This chain connects TRBV7-6 to TRBJ1-4; D remains unclear. In germline, CDR1 is SGHVS, CDR2 FNYEAQ. The CDR3 runs 16 residues. V lost 0 bases, J lost 2 bases, and 10 bases lay in between. CDR3 bases: TGTGCCAGCAGCTTAGCCCCGGTTACGACTAATGAAAAACTGTTTTTT. Protein sequence: CASSLAPVTTNEKLFF.

This chain connects TRBV10-3 to TRBJ2-3; a possible D gene is TRBD2 (5 bases). The germline V gene has CDR1 ENHRY and CDR2 SYGVKD. Trimming shortened V by 4 bases and J by 1 base, and 6 bases separated the two germline ends. CDR3 length: 13 residues. The CDR3 spells CAISGTGTDTQYF. In nucleotides, the CDR3 is TGTGCCATCAGTGGGACTGGCACAGATACGCAGTATTTT.

This clonotype turned up a few times. The CDR3 region is CAISEGTSGSVYEQFF. The CDR3, as DNA: TGTGCCATCAGTGAGGGGACTAGCGGGAGTGTCTATGAGCAGTTCTTC. V is TRBV10-3 and J is TRBJ2-1; 14 nucleotides align to TRBD2. Germline V gene sequence: CDR1 ENHRY, CDR2 SYGVKD. The CDR3 runs 16 residues. The J segment lost 8 bases and the V segment lost 2 bases, leaving 5 bases of the junction unmatched.

V gene TRBV2 combines with J gene TRBJ1-2; D not certain. CDR1 is SNHLY and CDR2 is FYNNEI in the germline V gene. Trimming stripped 0 bases from V and 5 bases from J, with 7 bases between. This CDR3 contains 13 residues. The CDR3 DNA is TGTGCCAGCAGTGAAGCTTGGGGTTATGGCTACACCTTC. It yields the protein CASSEAWGYGYTF.

This rearrangement joins TRBV5-1 to TRBJ2-5, with D possibly being TRBD1 or TRBD2 (5 bases each). The CDR3 runs 15 residues. The germline V gene has CDR1 SGHRS and CDR2 YFSETQ. The ends were cut back, 4 bases at V and 2 bases at J, with 15 bases in the middle. CDR3: CASSGGGGRQETQYF. DNA of the CDR3: TGCGCCAGCAGCGGTGGTGGGGGAAGGCAAGAGACCCAGTACTTC.

This clonotype was found a few times. This chain uses TRBV29-1 with TRBJ2-2; 7 bases fit TRBD1. J lost 4 bases, V lost 0 bases, and 11 bases had no gene match. The CDR3 loop spans 17 amino acids. From germline, CDR1 is SQVTM and CDR2 ANQGSEA. CDR3 sequence reads: CSVEDHWGQSTTGELFF. In nucleotides, the CDR3 is TGCAGCGTTGAAGATCACTGGGGACAGTCGACCACCGGGGAGCTGTTTTTT.

There are a few counts of this clonotype. In nucleotides, the CDR3 is TGTGCCTGGAATCGGGACATTAGAAGCGGCTACACCTTC. This sequence encodes CAWNRDIRSGYTF. The chain couples TRBV30 to TRBJ1-2; the D gene is possibly TRBD1 (6 bases). The length of the CDR3 is 13 residues. V was cut by 4 bases and J by 8 bases, with 17 bases left in between. The germline CDR1 and CDR2 sequences are GTSNPN and SVGIG (reference sequence). The complete variable domain, with remaining parts taken from reference TRBV30 and TRBJ1-2, reads SQTIHQWPATLVQPVGSPLSLECTVEGTSNPNLYWYRQAAGRGLQLLFYSVGIGQISSEVPQNLSASRPQDRQFILSSKKLLLSDSGFYLCAWNRDIRSGYTFGSGTRLTVV.

The rearrangement joins TRBV15 to TRBJ1-5; D is undetermined. Germline V gives CDR1 LNHNV, CDR2 YYDKDF (reference sequence). V was clipped by 5 bases and J by 3 bases, with 5 bases between them. The length of the CDR3 is 12 residues. CDR3 sequence reads: CATSPHNQPQHF. CDR3 coding DNA: TGTGCCACCAGCCCCCACAATCAGCCCCAGCATTTT. The variable domain in full, with the rest retrieved from reference TRBV15 and TRBJ1-5, is DAMVIQNPRYQVTQFGKPVTLSCSQTLNHNVMYWYQQKSSQAPKLLFHYYDKDFNNEADTPDNFQSRRPNTSFCFLDIRSPGLGDTAMYLCATSPHNQPQHFGDGTRLSIL.

The chain uses TRBV28 and TRBJ1-6; no clear D gene. The CDR3 length is 13 residues. The germline V and J ends were trimmed by 3 bases and 9 bases, with 9 bases remaining between them. Germline CDR1 MDHEN, CDR2 SYDVKM. The CDR3 here is CASSLLEFSPLHF. CDR3 sequence (DNA): TGTGCCAGCAGTTTGTTGGAGTTTTCACCCCTCCACTTT.

This rearrangement joins TRBV5-1 to TRBJ2-3, with 8 bases identical to TRBD2. The CDR3 loop spans 15 amino acids. Germline V gene sequence: CDR1 SGHRS, CDR2 YFSETQ. J gave up 1 base and V 3 bases, and 4 bases lay outside the gene matches. CDR3 loop: CASSSLAEGTDTQYF. The CDR3 DNA is TGCGCCAGCAGCTCACTAGCGGAAGGCACAGATACGCAGTATTTT.

The gene calls are TRBV7-3 and TRBJ2-5, with no clear D. Germline V gene sequence: CDR1 SGHTA, CDR2 FQGTGA. The CDR3 spans 15 residues. With 1 base removed from V and 4 bases from J, the gap between germline ends came to 13 bases. CDR3 in amino acids: CASSLSGVGAETQYF. The CDR3 DNA is TGTGCCAGCAGCTTAAGTGGTGTAGGAGCAGAGACCCAGTACTTC.

V is TRBV5-1 and J is TRBJ2-3; 8 positions match TRBD2. J lost 6 bases, V lost 0 bases, and 9 bases had no gene match. The CDR3 is made up of 16 amino acids. Germline V gene sequence: CDR1 SGHRS, CDR2 YFSETQ. The CDR3 coding sequence is TGCGCCAGCAGCTTGGGGCGGGGACTAGTCGGCGATACGCAGTATTTT. It specifies CASSLGRGLVGDTQYF.

This clonotype was counted a few times. The V gene is TRBV18, the J gene TRBJ1-2; tentatively, D is TRBD1 (5 bases). Germline V gives CDR1 KGHSH, CDR2 LQKENI. The CDR3 is made up of 15 amino acids. V gave up 4 bases and J gave up 2 bases, with 14 bases separating them. The CDR3: CASSRGKEGNYGYTF. DNA for the CDR3: TGTGCCAGCTCACGCGGGAAAGAGGGGAACTATGGCTACACCTTC. Combining the CDR3 with reference TRBV18 and TRBJ1-2 gives the whole variable domain NAGVMQNPRHLVRRRGQEARLRCSPMKGHSHVYWYRQLPEEGLKFMVYLQKENIIDESGMPKERFSAEFPKEGPSILRIQQVVRGDSAAYFCASSRGKEGNYGYTFGSGTRLTVV.

The chain has TRBV20-1 and TRBJ2-3, with TRBD2 matching over 12 bases. This CDR3 contains 16 residues. In germline, CDR1 is DFQATT, CDR2 SNEGSKA (reference sequence). Trimming removed 4 bases from V and 3 bases from J; junction bases left unmatched: 8. The CDR3 coding sequence is TGCAGTGCTACCGGGACTAGCGGGTCGAGGACAGATACGCAGTATTTT. It is translated as CSATGTSGSRTDTQYF.

The V and J genes are TRBV20-1 and TRBJ2-1, with 8 bases identical to TRBD1. Unmatched junction bases numbered 11, after V lost 5 bases and J lost 5 bases. In germline, CDR1 is DFQATT, CDR2 SNEGSKA (reference sequence). This CDR3 is 15 amino acids long. CDR3 bases: TGCAGTGCTCCCAGGGGGCCAAATAATAACAATGAGCAGTTCTTC. Translation gives CSAPRGPNNNNEQFF.

The chain uses TRBV6-1 and TRBJ2-2; 8 bases align to TRBD1. The J segment lost 6 bases and the V segment lost 6 bases, leaving 9 bases of the junction unmatched. This CDR3 has 15 amino acids. CDR1 and CDR2 from the germline V gene are MNHNS and SASEGT. The CDR3 sequence: CASRFGQGRPGELFF. The CDR3 DNA reads TGTGCCAGCAGATTCGGACAGGGTCGGCCCGGGGAGCTGTTTTTT.

This clonotype has a handful of counts. The rearrangement uses TRBV20-1 and TRBJ2-3; D gene ambiguous. The CDR3 is made up of 11 amino acids. V lost 5 bases, J lost 6 bases, and 9 bases lay in between. Germline CDR1 reads DFQATT; CDR2 reads SNEGSKA (reference sequence). Written as DNA, the CDR3 is TGCAGTGCTCTCGTCGGGGATACGCAGTATTTT. Translating gives CSALVGDTQYF.

The rearrangement links TRBV25-1 to TRBJ2-2; a weak D match, TRBD2 (6 bases). Trimming cost V 3 bases and J 4 bases, with 9 bases left between them. The CDR3 is made up of 14 amino acids. Germline CDR1 MGHDK, CDR2 SYGVNS. In DNA, the CDR3 is TGTGCCAGCAGTGAGGGGGGACGCACCGGGGAGCTGTTTTTT. Translated, it gives CASSEGGRTGELFF.

This clonotype was picked up a small number of times. V usage is TRBV29-1 and J usage is TRBJ2-7; the match to TRBD2 covers 8 bases. J gave up 4 bases and V 3 bases, and 5 bases lay outside the gene matches. Germline V gene sequence: CDR1 SQVTM, CDR2 ANQGSEA. This CDR3 comprises 13 residues. CDR3: CSVEGAGGYEQYF. CDR3 DNA sequence: TGCAGCGTTGAGGGGGCGGGAGGTTACGAGCAGTACTTC.

V usage is TRBV18 and J usage is TRBJ2-3; D remains ambiguous. The CDR3 covers 16 residues. Germline loops: CDR1 KGHSH, CDR2 LQKENI. Trimming took off 3 bases at V and 0 bases at J, with 13 bases between the two ends. The CDR3 protein is CASSPLRTGSTDTQYF. As DNA, the CDR3 is TGTGCCAGCTCACCCTTAAGGACGGGCAGCACAGATACGCAGTATTTT.

The chain carries TRBV11-2 and TRBJ1-2; 7 nucleotides match TRBD1. The trim removed 1 base at V and 13 bases at J, leaving 9 bases unmatched. In germline, CDR1 is SGHAT, CDR2 FQNNGV. The CDR3 sequence is 13 residues long. The CDR3 sequence is CASSLVNRGKPTF. CDR3 sequence (DNA): TGTGCCAGCAGCTTAGTAAACAGGGGTAAACCCACCTTC.

V gene TRBV7-9 combines with J gene TRBJ2-7, with 8 bases fitting TRBD1. This CDR3 has 14 residues. Losses at the gene ends were 7 bases for V and 6 bases for J; bases not matched to a gene: 11. CDR1 and CDR2 from the germline V gene are SEHNR and FQNEAQ (reference sequence). CDR3 loop: CASTNTVQGVEQYF. CDR3 in DNA: TGTGCCAGCACCAACACCGTACAGGGGGTCGAGCAGTACTTC. The full variable domain, rest sourced from reference TRBV7-9 and TRBJ2-7, is DTGVSQNPRHKITKRGQNVTFRCDPISEHNRLYWYRQTLGQGPEFLTYFQNEAQLEKSRLLSDRFSAERPKGSFSTLEIQRTEQGDSAMYLCASTNTVQGVEQYFGPGTRLTVT.

The rearrangement uses TRBV29-1 and TRBJ1-3; possibly TRBD1 for D (5 bases). The CDR3 is 11 residues long. Germline V gene data show CDR1 as SQVTM and CDR2 as ANQGSEA. Trimming removed 4 bases from V and 9 bases from J, with 10 bases in between. The CDR3 bases are TGCAGCGTTGGGATCGGGGCCACCATATATTTT. Residues: CSVGIGATIYF.

This clonotype was counted only a few times. V is TRBV20-1 and J is TRBJ2-7, with TRBD2 matching 8 bases. This CDR3 region has 13 residues. Germline CDR1 DFQATT, CDR2 SNEGSKA (reference sequence). Trimming took 5 bases from V and 6 from J; bases not matched to a gene: 9. CDR3 region: CSAPRREAGEQYF. CDR3 sequence (DNA): TGCAGTGCTCCCAGGCGGGAGGCCGGCGAGCAGTACTTC.